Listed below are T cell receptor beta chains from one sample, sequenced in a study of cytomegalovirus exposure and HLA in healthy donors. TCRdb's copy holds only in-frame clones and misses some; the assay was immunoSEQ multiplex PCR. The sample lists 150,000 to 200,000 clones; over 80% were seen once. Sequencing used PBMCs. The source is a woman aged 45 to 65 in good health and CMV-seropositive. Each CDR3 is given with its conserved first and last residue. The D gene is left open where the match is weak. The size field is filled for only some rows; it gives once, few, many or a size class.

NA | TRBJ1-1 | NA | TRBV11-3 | CASSLQTNTEAFF | TGTGCCAGCAGCTTACAGACAAACACTGAAGCTTTCTTT
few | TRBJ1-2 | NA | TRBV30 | CAWGGAGYGYTF | TGTGCCTGGGGCGGGGCAGGCTATGGCTACACCTTC
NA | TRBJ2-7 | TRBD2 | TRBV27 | CASSPLSGRSSYEQYF | TGTGCCAGCAGTCCCTTAAGCGGGAGGAGCTCCTACGAGCAGTACTTC
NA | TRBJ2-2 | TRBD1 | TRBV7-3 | CASSSGTDTGELFF | TGTGCCAGCAGCTCCGGGACAGACACCGGGGAGCTGTTTTTT
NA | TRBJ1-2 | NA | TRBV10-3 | CAISESGQDYGYTF | TGTGCCATCAGTGAGTCGGGTCAGGACTATGGCTACACCTTC
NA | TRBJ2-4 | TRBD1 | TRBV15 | CATSRDGDRGLRKNIQYF | TGTGCCACCAGCAGAGATGGGGACAGGGGGCTACGCAAAAACATTCAGTACTTC
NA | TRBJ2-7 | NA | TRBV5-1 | CASSKLAVGGHEQYF | TGCGCCAGCAGCAAACTGGCGGTAGGCGGGCACGAGCAGTACTTC
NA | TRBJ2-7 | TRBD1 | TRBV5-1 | CASSLPTTGPSWYEQYF | TGCGCCAGCAGCTTGCCGACGACAGGGCCCTCGTGGTACGAGCAGTACTTC
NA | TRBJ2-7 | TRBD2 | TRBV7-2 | CASSRTSGGAIEQYF | TGTGCCAGCAGCCGGACTAGCGGGGGGGCTATCGAGCAGTACTTC
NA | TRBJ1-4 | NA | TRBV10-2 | CASSDGRAGYEKLFF | TGCGCCAGCAGTGATGGTCGGGCAGGGTATGAAAAACTGTTTTTT
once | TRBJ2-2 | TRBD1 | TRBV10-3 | CAITPDRDHGELFF | TGTGCCATCACCCCTGACAGGGATCACGGGGAGCTGTTTTTT
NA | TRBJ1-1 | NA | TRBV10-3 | CAISPDRREAFF | TGTGCCATCAGTCCTGACAGGCGAGAAGCTTTCTTT
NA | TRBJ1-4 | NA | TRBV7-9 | CASSPGVGNEKLFF | TGTGCCAGCAGCCCAGGGGTGGGAAATGAAAAACTGTTTTTT
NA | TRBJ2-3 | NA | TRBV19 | CASRRRAMGTDTQYF | TGTGCCAGTAGGAGGAGGGCCATGGGCACAGATACGCAGTATTTT
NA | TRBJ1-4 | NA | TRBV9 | CASSLEVGAPNEKLFF | TGTGCCAGCAGCCTAGAAGTGGGGGCCCCTAATGAAAAACTGTTTTTT
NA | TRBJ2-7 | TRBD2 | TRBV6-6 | CASSKAGEGGNYEQYF | TGTGCCAGCAGCAAAGCGGGGGAGGGGGGAAACTACGAGCAGTACTTC
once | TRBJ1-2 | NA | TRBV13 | CASSPRAQGNYGYTF | TGTGCCAGCAGCCCCAGGGCTCAGGGAAACTATGGCTACACCTTC
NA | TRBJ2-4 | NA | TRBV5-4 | CASSWGQGGKNIQYF | TGTGCCAGCAGCTGGGGGCAGGGGGGAAAAAACATTCAGTACTTC
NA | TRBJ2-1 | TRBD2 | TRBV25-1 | CASSEGSGRASYNEQFF | TGTGCCAGCAGTGAGGGGAGCGGGAGGGCCTCCTACAATGAGCAGTTCTTC
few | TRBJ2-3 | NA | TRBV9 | CASSVGSKWPLTSTDTQYF | TGTGCCAGCAGCGTGGGCTCCAAGTGGCCCCTTACTAGCACAGATACGCAGTATTTT
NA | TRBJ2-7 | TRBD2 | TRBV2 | CASRRSGINYEQYF | TGTGCCAGCAGAAGGAGCGGGATCAACTACGAGCAGTACTTC
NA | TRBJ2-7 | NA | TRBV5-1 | CASKVAGAVSYEQYF | TGCGCCAGCAAGGTGGCGGGCGCCGTCTCCTACGAGCAGTACTTC
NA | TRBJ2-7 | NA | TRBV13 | CASSPQTDSSYEQYF | TGTGCCAGCAGCCCCCAGACAGATAGCTCCTACGAGCAGTACTTC
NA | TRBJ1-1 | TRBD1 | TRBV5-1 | CASSLGDRGQGSTEAFF | TGCGCCAGCAGCTTGGGGGACAGGGGGCAGGGTAGCACTGAAGCTTTCTTT
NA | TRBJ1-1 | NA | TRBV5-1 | CASSLAASRLNTEAFF | TGCGCCAGCAGCTTAGCAGCGAGCCGATTGAACACTGAAGCTTTCTTT
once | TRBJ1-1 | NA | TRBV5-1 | CASSLVGGVNTEAFF | TGCGCCAGCAGCTTGGTTGGAGGAGTGAACACTGAAGCTTTCTTT
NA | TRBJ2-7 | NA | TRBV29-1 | CSGGDFSYEQYF | TGCAGCGGGGGGGACTTCTCCTACGAGCAGTACTTC
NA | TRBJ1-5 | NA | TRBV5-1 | CASSLGSSGQPQHF | TGCGCCAGCAGCTTGGGGTCCTCGGGACAGCCCCAGCATTTT
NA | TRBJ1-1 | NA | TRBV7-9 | CASSPTVVGNAFF | TGTGCCAGCAGCCCAACAGTAGTGGGTAATGCTTTCTTT
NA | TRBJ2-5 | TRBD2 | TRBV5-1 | CASSLARVAGLSGETQYF | TGCGCCAGCAGCTTGGCCCGAGTAGCGGGGCTATCGGGGGAGACCCAGTACTTC
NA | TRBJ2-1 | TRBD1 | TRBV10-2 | CASSDPNRGEQFF | TGCGCCAGCAGTGACCCCAACAGGGGCGAGCAGTTCTTC
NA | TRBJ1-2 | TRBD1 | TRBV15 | CATSRDKSRDRGLYGYTF | TGTGCCACCAGCAGAGATAAGTCCCGGGACAGGGGGCTCTATGGCTACACCTTC
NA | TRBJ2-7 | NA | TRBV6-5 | CASSPGHGRRYEQYF | TGTGCCAGCAGTCCCGGACATGGCCGGCGCTACGAGCAGTACTTC
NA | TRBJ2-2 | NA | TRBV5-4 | CASSLLGGGGELFF | TGTGCCAGCAGCTTGTTGGGGGGTGGCGGGGAGCTGTTTTTT
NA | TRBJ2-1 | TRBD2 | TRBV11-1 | CASSLASGKDEQFF | TGTGCCAGCAGCTTGGCTAGCGGGAAGGATGAGCAGTTCTTC
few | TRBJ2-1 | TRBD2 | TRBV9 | CASSEGGTSNNEQFF | TGTGCCAGCAGCGAGGGTGGGACTAGCAACAATGAGCAGTTCTTC
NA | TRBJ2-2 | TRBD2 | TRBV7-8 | CASRAGGGSEDTGELFF | TGTGCCAGCAGGGCCGGGGGGGGGAGCGAGGACACCGGGGAGCTGTTTTTT
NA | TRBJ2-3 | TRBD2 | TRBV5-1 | CASILDVTSGVDTQYF | TGCGCCAGCATCCTAGATGTAACTAGCGGGGTCGATACGCAGTATTTT
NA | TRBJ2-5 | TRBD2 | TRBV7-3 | CASSSSGQETQYF | TGTGCCAGCAGCTCTAGCGGCCAAGAGACCCAGTACTTC
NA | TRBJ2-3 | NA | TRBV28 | CASSLIGATDTQYF | TGTGCCAGCAGTTTAATTGGGGCCACAGATACGCAGTATTTT
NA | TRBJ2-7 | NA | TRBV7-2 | CASSLVAQQQYF | TGTGCCAGCAGCTTAGTGGCCCAACAGCAGTACTTC
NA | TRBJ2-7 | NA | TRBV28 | CASSTLGSSAYEQYF | TGTGCCAGCAGTACCCTGGGCAGCTCAGCCTACGAGCAGTACTTC
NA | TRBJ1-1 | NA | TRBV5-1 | CASSLGPAGEAFF | TGCGCCAGCAGCTTGGGACCGGCGGGGGAAGCTTTCTTT
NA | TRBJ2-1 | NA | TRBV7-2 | CASSHTRKDEQFF | TGTGCCAGCAGCCATACGCGGAAAGATGAGCAGTTCTTC
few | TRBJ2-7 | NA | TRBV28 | CASSLVLAQGYEQYF | TGTGCCAGCAGTTTAGTGCTGGCCCAGGGGTACGAGCAGTACTTC
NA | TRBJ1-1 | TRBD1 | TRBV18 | CASSQGARDTEAFF | TGTGCCAGCTCACAGGGGGCGCGGGACACTGAAGCTTTCTTT
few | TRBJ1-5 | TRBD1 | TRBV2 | CASRVGQGASQPQHF | TGTGCCAGCAGGGTAGGACAGGGGGCAAGTCAGCCCCAGCATTTT
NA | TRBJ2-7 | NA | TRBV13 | CASSRKQGRPAYEQYF | TGTGCCAGCAGTCGCAAGCAGGGGCGGCCCGCCTACGAGCAGTACTTC
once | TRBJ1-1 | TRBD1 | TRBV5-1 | CASSSGQGTEAFF | TGCGCCAGCAGCTCGGGACAGGGGACTGAAGCTTTCTTT
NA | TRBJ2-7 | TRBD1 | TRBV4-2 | CASSQDQGTAREQYF | TGTGCCAGCAGCCAAGATCAAGGGACAGCGAGGGAGCAGTACTTC
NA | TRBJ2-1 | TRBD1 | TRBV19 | CASSTITGTVSYNEQFF | TGTGCCAGTAGTACCATAACCGGGACAGTTTCCTACAATGAGCAGTTCTTC
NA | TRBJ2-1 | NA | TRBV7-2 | CASSFSGGTASYNEQFF | TGTGCCAGCAGCTTTTCTGGCGGGACGGCCTCCTACAATGAGCAGTTCTTC
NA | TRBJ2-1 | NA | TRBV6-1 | CATGRTGEYQFF | TGTGCCACCGGACGGACTGGCGAATATCAGTTCTTC
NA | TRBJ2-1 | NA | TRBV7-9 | CASSLVAGLGEQFF | TGTGCCAGCAGCTTAGTGGCGGGACTCGGGGAGCAGTTCTTC
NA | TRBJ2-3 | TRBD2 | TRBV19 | CASSIDGTSGYTDTQYF | TGTGCCAGTAGTATTGACGGGACTAGCGGTTACACAGATACGCAGTATTTT